This TCR beta chain was documented in a study of shared clonotypes between healthy human individuals. V lost 4 bases and J 8 bases, leaving 10 bases between the germline ends. Germline V gives CDR1 SGHNT, CDR2 YYREEE (reference sequence). There are 12 residues in the CDR3. Running of the assay took place at deep level. Some clones are missing from TCRdb's copy, which holds only in-frame ones; the method was immunoSEQ multiplex PCR. This sample has 450,000 to 550,000 clones; approximately 85% occur once, and the top ten carry over 10%. Unsorted samples relied on about 90 million PBMCs, which served as the source of genomic DNA.

The chain has TRBV5-4 and TRBJ1-3; D possibly corresponds to TRBD1 (6 bases). The sample consisted of PBMCs. This TCR derives from a woman aged 40 to 50 in good health. Some clones in this sample may be carry-over from other donors' samples. CDR3 loop: CASSDRRDTIYF. CDR3 sequence (DNA): TGTGCCAGCAGCGACAGGAGAGACACCATATATTTT.